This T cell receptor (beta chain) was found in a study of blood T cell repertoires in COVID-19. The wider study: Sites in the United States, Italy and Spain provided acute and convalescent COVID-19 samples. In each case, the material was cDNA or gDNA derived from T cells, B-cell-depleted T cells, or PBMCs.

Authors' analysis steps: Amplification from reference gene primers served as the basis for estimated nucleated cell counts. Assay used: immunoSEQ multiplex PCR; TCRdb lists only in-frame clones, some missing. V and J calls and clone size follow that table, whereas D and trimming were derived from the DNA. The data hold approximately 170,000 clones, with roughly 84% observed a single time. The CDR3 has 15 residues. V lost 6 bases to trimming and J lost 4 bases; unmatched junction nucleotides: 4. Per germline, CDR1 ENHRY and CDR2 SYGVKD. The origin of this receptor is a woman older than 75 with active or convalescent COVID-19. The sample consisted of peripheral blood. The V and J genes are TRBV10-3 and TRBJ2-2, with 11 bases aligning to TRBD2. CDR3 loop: CAISELAGATGELFF. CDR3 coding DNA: TGTGCCATCAGCGAACTAGCGGGAGCCACCGGGGAGCTGTTTTTT.